This T cell receptor beta chain was captured by sequencing in a study of circulating and synovial CD4+ cells in juvenile arthritis. Of note for this clone: Antigen unknown.

Clones were read by immunoSEQ multiplex PCR, and TCRdb kept only the in-frame ones, dropping some. The table includes over 30,000 clones, 90% to 95% detected once. Patients with active juvenile idiopathic arthritis donated these samples. CDR3 length: 13 amino acids. With 2 bases removed from V and 8 bases from J, the gap between germline ends came to 12 bases. Germline CDR1 is SGHVS and CDR2 is FNYEAQ. Findings and limits, study-wide: CPL versus bulk CD4 samples: T cell genome counts differed by at least an order of magnitude.

The chain is built from TRBV7-6 and TRBJ1-2; a weak D match, TRBD1 (6 bases). The sample was CD4+ T cells from blood. This sequence originates from a human donor with juvenile idiopathic arthritis. DNA for the CDR3: TGTGCCAGCAGCTTACAGGGGAATGAGGGCTACACCTTC. It yields the protein CASSLQGNEGYTF.